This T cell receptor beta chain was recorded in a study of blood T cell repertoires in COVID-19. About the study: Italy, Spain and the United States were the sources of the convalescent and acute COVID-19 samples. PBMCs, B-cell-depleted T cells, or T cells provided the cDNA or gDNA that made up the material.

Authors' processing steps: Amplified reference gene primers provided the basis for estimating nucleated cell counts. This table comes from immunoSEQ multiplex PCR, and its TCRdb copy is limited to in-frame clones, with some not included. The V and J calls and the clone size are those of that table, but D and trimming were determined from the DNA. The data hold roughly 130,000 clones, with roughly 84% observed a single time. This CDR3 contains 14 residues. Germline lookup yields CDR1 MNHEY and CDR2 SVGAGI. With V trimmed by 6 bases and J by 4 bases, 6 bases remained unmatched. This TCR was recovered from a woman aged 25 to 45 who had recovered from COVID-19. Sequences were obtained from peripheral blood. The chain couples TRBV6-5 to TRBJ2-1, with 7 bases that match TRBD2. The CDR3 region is CASSAGDRYNEQFF. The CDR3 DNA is TGTGCCAGCAGCGCGGGGGACCGGTACAATGAGCAGTTCTTC.